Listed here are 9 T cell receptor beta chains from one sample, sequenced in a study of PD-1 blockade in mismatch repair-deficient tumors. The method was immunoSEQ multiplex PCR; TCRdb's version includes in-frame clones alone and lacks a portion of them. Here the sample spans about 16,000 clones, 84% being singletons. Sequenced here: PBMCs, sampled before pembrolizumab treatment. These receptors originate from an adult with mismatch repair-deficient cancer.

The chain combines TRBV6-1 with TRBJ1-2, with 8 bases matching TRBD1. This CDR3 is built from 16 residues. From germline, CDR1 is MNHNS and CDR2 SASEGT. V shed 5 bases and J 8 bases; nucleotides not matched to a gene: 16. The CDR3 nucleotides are TGTGCCAGCAGTAAAGGGGGACAGGTTATCCCTGTCGGCTACACCTTC. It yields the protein CASSKGGQVIPVGYTF.

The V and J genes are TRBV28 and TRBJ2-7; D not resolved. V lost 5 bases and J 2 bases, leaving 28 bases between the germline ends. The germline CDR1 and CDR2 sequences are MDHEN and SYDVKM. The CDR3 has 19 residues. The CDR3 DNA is TGTGCCAGCAGTCCCACCCTTCTCAAATTCCGTCCGGGTGCCTACGAGCAGTACTTC. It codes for CASSPTLLKFRPGAYEQYF.

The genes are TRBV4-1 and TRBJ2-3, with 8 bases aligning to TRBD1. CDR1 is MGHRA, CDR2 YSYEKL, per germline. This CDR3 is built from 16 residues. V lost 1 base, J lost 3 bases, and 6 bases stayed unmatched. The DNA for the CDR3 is TGCGCCAGCAGCCAAGTAGCGGACAGGGATACAGATACGCAGTATTTT. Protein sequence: CASSQVADRDTDTQYF.

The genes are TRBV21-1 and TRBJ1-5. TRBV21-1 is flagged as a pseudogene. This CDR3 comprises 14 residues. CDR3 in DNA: TGTGCCAGCAGCAAGACGGATAGCAATCAGCCCCAGCATTTT. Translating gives CASSKTDSNQPQHF.

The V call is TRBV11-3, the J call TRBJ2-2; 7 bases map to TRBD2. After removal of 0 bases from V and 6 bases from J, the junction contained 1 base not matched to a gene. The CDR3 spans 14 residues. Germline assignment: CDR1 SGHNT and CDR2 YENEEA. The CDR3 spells CASSLDRGAGELFF. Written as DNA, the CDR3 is TGTGCCAGCAGCTTAGACCGGGGGGCCGGGGAGCTGTTTTTT.

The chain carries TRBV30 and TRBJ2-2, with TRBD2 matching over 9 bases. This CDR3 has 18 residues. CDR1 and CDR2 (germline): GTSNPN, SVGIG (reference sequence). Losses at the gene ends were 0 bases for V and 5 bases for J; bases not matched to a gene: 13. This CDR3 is CAWSVPPQIAGGTGELFF. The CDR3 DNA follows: TGTGCCTGGAGTGTACCGCCCCAAATCGCGGGAGGGACCGGGGAGCTGTTTTTT.

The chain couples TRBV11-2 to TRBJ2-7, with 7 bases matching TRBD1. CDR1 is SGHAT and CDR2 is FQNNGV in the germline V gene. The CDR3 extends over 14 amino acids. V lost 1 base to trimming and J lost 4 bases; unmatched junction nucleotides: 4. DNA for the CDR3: TGTGCCAGCAGCTTAGGACAGGGTCTTTACGAGCAGTACTTC. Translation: CASSLGQGLYEQYF.

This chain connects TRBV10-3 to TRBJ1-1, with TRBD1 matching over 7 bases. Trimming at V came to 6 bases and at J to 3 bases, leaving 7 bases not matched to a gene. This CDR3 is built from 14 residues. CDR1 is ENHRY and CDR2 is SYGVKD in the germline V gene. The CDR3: CAIRAQGGYTEAFF. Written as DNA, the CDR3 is TGTGCCATCAGGGCTCAAGGGGGCTACACTGAAGCTTTCTTT.

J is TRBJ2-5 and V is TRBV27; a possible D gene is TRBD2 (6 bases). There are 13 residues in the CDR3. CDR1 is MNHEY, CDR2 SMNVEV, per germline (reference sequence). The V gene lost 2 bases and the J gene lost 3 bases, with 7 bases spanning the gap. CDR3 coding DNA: TGTGCCAGCAGTTTACGGGGGAAAGAGACCCAGTACTTC. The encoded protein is CASSLRGKETQYF.